The rows below give T cell receptor beta chains drawn from one sample of a study of immune evolution from preneoplasia to lung adenocarcinoma. Data came from immunoSEQ multiplex PCR; TCRdb stores just in-frame clones and leaves some out. The table includes over 3,500 clones, 60% to 85% detected once. The source material was FFPE minimally invasive lung adenocarcinoma tissue. Receptors were obtained from a person aged 65-85 years with lung adenocarcinoma. Both conserved end residues are part of each CDR3. Fields, in order: clone size, D gene, J gene, V gene, CDR3 protein, CDR3 DNA. A D gene is named only where the DNA matches it firmly. A clone size is listed for some rows: how often the clone was seen (once, few, many), or a class if it is expanded.

NA | NA | TRBJ2-6 | TRBV18 | CASSPVRQSSGANVLTF | TGTGCCAGCTCACCGGTTCGACAGAGTTCTGGGGCCAACGTCCTGACTTTC
NA | TRBD2 | TRBJ2-5 | TRBV11-2 | CASSSGLAGPETQYF | TGTGCCAGCAGCTCAGGACTAGCGGGACCAGAGACCCAGTACTTC
once | TRBD1 | TRBJ1-5 | TRBV5-6 | CASSDGPWGQGGNQPQHF | TGTGCCAGCAGCGACGGACCGTGGGGACAGGGGGGTAATCAGCCCCAGCATTTT
NA | TRBD1 | TRBJ1-5 | TRBV6-1 | CASRGQLNQPQHF | TGTGCCAGCAGGGGACAGCTCAATCAGCCCCAGCATTTT
NA | NA | TRBJ1-2 | TRBV28 | CASIKGVLGSGYTF | TGTGCCAGCATCAAGGGGGTTCTTGGGTCAGGCTACACCTTC
NA | NA | TRBJ2-3 | TRBV5-1 | CASSPAGTDTQYF | TGCGCCAGCAGCCCCGCAGGCACAGATACGCAGTATTTT
NA | NA | TRBJ2-3 | TRBV18 | CASSPNQGRTDTQYF | TGTGCCAGCTCACCAAATCAGGGGCGCACAGATACGCAGTATTTT
once | NA | TRBJ2-7 | TRBV28 | CASRQGGTPRWAEQYF | TGTGCCAGCAGGCAGGGCGGGACCCCTCGATGGGCCGAGCAGTACTTC
NA | NA | TRBJ1-1 | TRBV7-2 | CASSQGINTEAFF | TGTGCCAGCAGCCAGGGGATTAACACTGAAGCTTTCTTT
NA | TRBD2 | TRBJ2-1 | TRBV9 | CASSPIAGNDDEQFF | TGTGCCAGCAGCCCAATAGCGGGAAATGACGATGAGCAGTTCTTC
NA | NA | TRBJ2-3 | TRBV6-1 | CASSESLPPGTDTQYF | TGTGCCAGCAGTGAAAGCCTCCCCCCGGGCACAGATACGCAGTATTTT
few | NA | TRBJ2-7 | TRBV27 | CASTPITGNSYEQYF | TGTGCCAGCACTCCGATCACAGGGAACTCCTACGAGCAGTACTTC
few | NA | TRBJ1-2 | TRBV10-3 | CAIRDSADGYTF | TGTGCCATCAGGGACAGCGCGGATGGCTACACCTTC
few | NA | TRBJ2-3 | TRBV25-1 | CASSDPQRATQYF | TGTGCCAGCAGTGACCCCCAGCGTGCTACGCAGTATTTT
NA | TRBD2 | TRBJ2-7 | TRBV6-6 | CASSTGGYEQYF | TGTGCCAGCAGTACGGGGGGCTACGAGCAGTACTTC
NA | NA | TRBJ1-3 | TRBV15 | CATSRSTGGFVSGNTIYF | TGTGCCACCAGCAGATCAACGGGGGGTTTTGTTTCTGGAAACACCATATATTTT
NA | NA | TRBJ2-1 | TRBV7-8 | CASSAPRGEQFF | TGTGCCAGCAGCGCCCCCCGGGGTGAGCAGTTCTTC
NA | NA | TRBJ1-2 | TRBV6-1 | CASRPGGYGYTF | TGTGCCAGCAGACCCGGAGGCTATGGCTACACCTTC
NA | TRBD1 | TRBJ1-4 | TRBV9 | CASSAGQGREKLFF | TGTGCCAGCAGCGCGGGACAGGGGCGCGAAAAACTGTTTTTT
NA | NA | TRBJ1-1 | TRBV2 | CASMGARDTEAFF | TGTGCCAGCATGGGGGCACGAGACACTGAAGCTTTCTTT
once | NA | TRBJ1-5 | TRBV11-2 | CASSLGDSSNQPQHF | TGTGCCAGCAGCTTAGGAGACAGTAGCAATCAGCCCCAGCATTTT
NA | TRBD2 | TRBJ2-5 | TRBV18 | CASSPPRDRLAGQHF | TGTGCCAGCTCACCACCCCGGGACCGACTAGCGGGCCAACACTTC
NA | TRBD1 | TRBJ2-3 | TRBV5-1 | CASTPGQSTDTQYF | TGCGCCAGCACACCGGGACAGTCAACAGATACGCAGTATTTT
NA | NA | TRBJ2-3 | TRBV5-6 | CASSSGYTQYF | TGTGCCAGCAGCTCAGGATATACGCAGTATTTT
few | NA | TRBJ1-1 | TRBV27 | CASSHIPLTEAFF | TGTGCCAGCAGCCACATACCCCTCACTGAAGCTTTCTTT
NA | NA | TRBJ2-1 | TRBV1 | CTSSQDSGTSGRNNEQFF | TGCACCAGCAGCCAAGATTCGGGGACTAGCGGGAGGAACAATGAGCAGTTCTTC
NA | NA | TRBJ2-7 | TRBV7-9 | CASSLGAGYEQYF | TGTGCCAGCAGTCTCGGGGCGGGCTACGAGCAGTACTTC
few | TRBD2 | TRBJ2-3 | TRBV10-2 | CASSEGGLATDTQYF | TGCGCCAGCAGTGAAGGGGGACTAGCGACAGATACGCAGTATTTT
NA | TRBD1 | TRBJ2-5 | TRBV4-1 | CASSPSGQVQETQYF | TGCGCCAGCAGCCCGTCGGGACAGGTCCAAGAGACCCAGTACTTC
few | NA | TRBJ2-7 | TRBV21-1 | CASSKAVAGYICYEQYF | NA
NA | NA | TRBJ2-1 | TRBV20-1 | CSALGEAQFF | TGCAGTGCCCTCGGCGAGGCGCAGTTCTTC
NA | TRBD1 | TRBJ1-1 | TRBV6-5 | CASSYRTGGVGAFF | TGTGCCAGCAGTTACCGGACAGGGGGGGTCGGGGCTTTCTTT
NA | NA | TRBJ2-7 | TRBV30 | CAWSEGVGYSYEQYF | TGTGCCTGGAGTGAAGGCGTGGGTTACTCCTACGAGCAGTACTTC
NA | NA | TRBJ1-2 | TRBV5-1 | CASSLAGDGYTF | TGCGCCAGCAGCTTGGCCGGGGATGGCTACACCTTC